This is a list of T cell receptor beta chains from one sample in a study of CXCR3-negative and CXCR3-positive naive CD8 T cells. TCRdb re-called the 5' RACE reads and shows each CDR3 protein once, DNA omitted. The table lists about 63,000 distinct CDR3 sequences. What was sequenced was naive CXCR3+ CD8+ T cells from blood. These receptor sequences come from a human donor in good health. Some clones in this sample may be carry-over from other donors' samples. CDR3s include the opening cysteine and the closing phenylalanine or tryptophan. Fields, in order: V gene, clone size, CDR3 length, J gene, CDR3 protein. A row's size may be missing; if present it is once, few, many or a size class.

V gene: TRBV20-1
clone size: .
CDR3 length: 14
J gene: TRBJ2-3
CDR3 protein: CSARDPGTTDTQYF

V gene: TRBV4-3
clone size: .
CDR3 length: 14
J gene: TRBJ1-1
CDR3 protein: CASSARTGLLEAFF

V gene: TRBV11-3
clone size: .
CDR3 length: 13
J gene: TRBJ2-6
CDR3 protein: CASRTSGANVLTF

V gene: TRBV7-9
clone size: .
CDR3 length: 13
J gene: TRBJ2-5
CDR3 protein: CASSDGVGETQYF

V gene: TRBV28
clone size: medium-sized
CDR3 length: 19
J gene: TRBJ2-7
CDR3 protein: CASSFSGTSGRSTSYEQYF

V gene: TRBV12-3/TRBV12-4
clone size: .
CDR3 length: 16
J gene: TRBJ2-1
CDR3 protein: CASSLAGTGWGDEQFF

V gene: TRBV29-1
clone size: .
CDR3 length: 14
J gene: TRBJ2-3
CDR3 protein: CSVVGGSYTDTQYF

V gene: TRBV18
clone size: .
CDR3 length: 17
J gene: TRBJ2-4
CDR3 protein: CASSPNDRESGKNIQYF

V gene: TRBV9
clone size: .
CDR3 length: 21
J gene: TRBJ2-3
CDR3 protein: CASSVLIPPKEQGPHTDTQYF

V gene: TRBV7-9
clone size: .
CDR3 length: 12
J gene: TRBJ2-7
CDR3 protein: CASSLRNYEQYF

V gene: TRBV28
clone size: .
CDR3 length: 15
J gene: TRBJ2-1
CDR3 protein: CASSRRADSYNEQFF

V gene: TRBV10-2
clone size: .
CDR3 length: 15
J gene: TRBJ2-7
CDR3 protein: CASSEVDRGGYEQYF

V gene: TRBV4-3
clone size: .
CDR3 length: 18
J gene: TRBJ1-1
CDR3 protein: CASSQDQRGALVNTEAFF

V gene: TRBV20-1
clone size: .
CDR3 length: 13
J gene: TRBJ1-4
CDR3 protein: CSARDVRRSRLFF

V gene: TRBV28
clone size: .
CDR3 length: 14
J gene: TRBJ2-5
CDR3 protein: CASSQSGYQETQYF

V gene: TRBV28
clone size: .
CDR3 length: 17
J gene: TRBJ2-1
CDR3 protein: CASSSLTGTSAYNEQFF

V gene: TRBV29-1
clone size: .
CDR3 length: 13
J gene: TRBJ1-2
CDR3 protein: CSVEGTGNYGYTF

V gene: TRBV29-1
clone size: .
CDR3 length: 15
J gene: TRBJ2-7
CDR3 protein: CSADGTSGSPYEQYF

V gene: TRBV13
clone size: .
CDR3 length: 15
J gene: TRBJ2-3
CDR3 protein: CASTQRGTNTDTQYF

V gene: TRBV28
clone size: .
CDR3 length: 15
J gene: TRBJ1-3
CDR3 protein: CASSLAGSSGNTIYF

V gene: TRBV18
clone size: .
CDR3 length: 18
J gene: TRBJ2-4
CDR3 protein: CASSPVVQGLSSKNIQYF

V gene: TRBV9
clone size: .
CDR3 length: 17
J gene: TRBJ2-1
CDR3 protein: CASSVPGNLRGYNEQFF

V gene: TRBV29-1
clone size: .
CDR3 length: 14
J gene: TRBJ1-2
CDR3 protein: CSVPTGTGVYGYTF

V gene: TRBV29-1
clone size: .
CDR3 length: 15
J gene: TRBJ1-2
CDR3 protein: CSVYGQGVSNYGYTF

V gene: TRBV29-1
clone size: .
CDR3 length: 13
J gene: TRBJ1-2
CDR3 protein: CSVEQGAGSGYTF

V gene: TRBV11-2
clone size: .
CDR3 length: 12
J gene: TRBJ2-7
CDR3 protein: CASSLEAYEQYF

V gene: TRBV29-1
clone size: .
CDR3 length: 11
J gene: TRBJ2-7
CDR3 protein: CSVLGTYEQYF

V gene: TRBV7-9
clone size: medium-sized
CDR3 length: 13
J gene: TRBJ1-1
CDR3 protein: CASNRGSFTEAFF

V gene: TRBV7-8
clone size: .
CDR3 length: 15
J gene: TRBJ2-1
CDR3 protein: CASRTAGGIYNEQFF

V gene: TRBV27
clone size: .
CDR3 length: 14
J gene: TRBJ1-3
CDR3 protein: CASSPLHQGNTIYF

V gene: TRBV28
clone size: .
CDR3 length: 16
J gene: TRBJ1-1
CDR3 protein: CASSLRRDRGPTEAFF

V gene: TRBV21-1
clone size: .
CDR3 length: 16
J gene: TRBJ2-3
CDR3 protein: CASSYYRGGQQDTQYF

V gene: TRBV12-3/TRBV12-4
clone size: .
CDR3 length: 16
J gene: TRBJ2-2
CDR3 protein: CASSSRLAGGTGELFF

V gene: TRBV12-3/TRBV12-4
clone size: .
CDR3 length: 18
J gene: TRBJ2-7
CDR3 protein: CASSTGTSGFHPSYEQYF

V gene: TRBV12-5
clone size: .
CDR3 length: 16
J gene: TRBJ2-1
CDR3 protein: CASGGGQGVPYDEQFF

V gene: TRBV2
clone size: .
CDR3 length: 14
J gene: TRBJ2-4
CDR3 protein: CASSEAAGLNIQYF

V gene: TRBV7-6
clone size: .
CDR3 length: 15
J gene: TRBJ2-4
CDR3 protein: CASSPGPGTKNIQYF

V gene: TRBV7-2
clone size: .
CDR3 length: 13
J gene: TRBJ2-3
CDR3 protein: CASSSLGYDTQYF

V gene: TRBV20-1
clone size: .
CDR3 length: 14
J gene: TRBJ1-2
CDR3 protein: CSAPTSQGDYGYTF

V gene: TRBV6-5
clone size: .
CDR3 length: 14
J gene: TRBJ2-1
CDR3 protein: CASRTDSSYNEQFF

V gene: TRBV7-6
clone size: .
CDR3 length: 14
J gene: TRBJ2-5
CDR3 protein: CASSLNPHQETQYF

V gene: TRBV28
clone size: .
CDR3 length: 13
J gene: TRBJ2-7
CDR3 protein: CASKMGGQVEQYF

V gene: TRBV11-1
clone size: .
CDR3 length: 14
J gene: TRBJ1-1
CDR3 protein: CASSLAAGPTEAFF

V gene: TRBV5-6
clone size: .
CDR3 length: 19
J gene: TRBJ2-1
CDR3 protein: CASSLEATSGSSSYNEQFF

V gene: TRBV7-8
clone size: .
CDR3 length: 16
J gene: TRBJ1-2
CDR3 protein: CASSPKVPGFNYGYTF

V gene: TRBV28
clone size: .
CDR3 length: 14
J gene: TRBJ2-2
CDR3 protein: CASSPALNTGELFF

V gene: TRBV28
clone size: .
CDR3 length: 13
J gene: TRBJ1-5
CDR3 protein: CASSFNLGQPQHF

V gene: TRBV4-1
clone size: .
CDR3 length: 15
J gene: TRBJ2-3
CDR3 protein: CASSQERSVGVKWYF

V gene: TRBV27
clone size: medium-sized
CDR3 length: 13
J gene: TRBJ2-7
CDR3 protein: CASSDRVSYEQYF

V gene: TRBV27
clone size: .
CDR3 length: 13
J gene: TRBJ2-2
CDR3 protein: CASSLGQPGELFF

V gene: TRBV20-1
clone size: .
CDR3 length: 12
J gene: TRBJ2-7
CDR3 protein: CSARGTGVEQYF

V gene: TRBV29-1
clone size: .
CDR3 length: 13
J gene: TRBJ2-3
CDR3 protein: CSVDRTAVDTQYF

V gene: TRBV6-6
clone size: .
CDR3 length: 16
J gene: TRBJ2-3
CDR3 protein: CASSYSAGGSTDTQYF